This T cell receptor beta chain was sequenced for a study of tumor-infiltrating lymphocytes in primary liver carcinoma. In the study overall: There were tumors of stage T1-T3 N0M0, each 4.2 to 10 cm across.

Unsorted bulk tissue of about 17-32 mg yielded co-extracted RNA and DNA. The patients carried chronic HBV infection and had received no treatment. Each individual tumor supplied samples from five separate regions. The study's findings and limits: Tumors had a top-250-clone fraction that was significantly higher than blood (p = 0.039).

Germline V lookup: CDR1 SGHAT, CDR2 FQNNGV. The CDR3 is 14 amino acids. TCR beta cDNA was reverse-transcribed from roughly 0.45 ug of total RNA. The reaction used a constant-region primer and ProtoScript II reverse transcriptase. Three nested multiplex PCR rounds, a slightly modified ARM-PCR, produced the libraries for TCR beta. TRBV1-TRBV30 forward primers paired with a C-beta reverse primer were used in the first two PCR rounds, which ran approximately 10 cycles each. MiXCR was run by TCRdb on the multiplex PCR reads, yielding one entry per CDR3 protein. Of approximately 190,000 distinct CDR3 sequences in the sample, approximately 86% are singletons; the top ten hold 15% to 20%. For this clonotype: Its matching antigen is unknown. Germline is not matched at one junction end, which may reflect a read error.

The sequencing input was tumor tissue from primary liver carcinoma. V and J are TRBV11-2 and TRBJ1-4, with D tentatively TRBD1 (6 bases). The sequence came from a man in his forties with primary liver carcinoma and hepatitis B virus infection. The DNA of the CDR3 is TGTGCCAGCAGTTTAGATCTAGGGGGGCTCAGCCTGTTTTTT. Amino acids: CASSLDLGGLSLFF.